Listed here is a single TCR beta chain. This CDR3 has 14 residues. V was pared by 0 bases and J by 4 bases, with 7 bases between. CDR1 is LGHNA, CDR2 YNFKEQ, per germline. Measured with immunoSEQ multiplex PCR; TCRdb has only the in-frame clones, and not every one. The profile shows some 170,000 clones, approximately 94% of them singletons. The data were obtained in a study of control samples from healthy donors and cancer patients. The sequencing input was PBMCs. This chain joins TRBV4-2 and TRBJ1-5, with unresolved D. The clonotype was recovered from a man aged 60 to 75 with colorectal cancer. CDR3 residues: CASSQDFGNQPQHF. CDR3 bases: TGTGCCAGCAGCCAAGATTTCGGAAATCAGCCCCAGCATTTT.